This T cell receptor (beta chain) stems from a study of beta chain features in type 1 diabetes. The study reverse transcribed the entire isolated RNA, so it sequenced expressed TCRB transcripts. An average roughly 3.6 million reads came from naive, central memory and regulatory T cell samples. TCRdb's copy holds only in-frame clones and misses some; the assay was immunoSEQ multiplex PCR. The table shows around 400,000 clones, with around an eighth occurring only once. V was pared by 1 base and J by 9 bases, with 5 bases of the junction left unmatched. This CDR3 region has 16 residues. CDR1 and CDR2 from the germline V gene are SEHNR and FQNEAQ (reference sequence).

The TCR sequence derives from a man aged 18 to 29 in good health. The chain recombines TRBV7-9 with TRBJ2-1, with TRBD2 identical over 14 bases. Specimen: naive CD4+ T cells from blood. The DNA of the CDR3 is TGTGCCAGCAGCTTAGTCGGGACTAGCGGGAGAATTGAGCAGTTCTTC. This encodes CASSLVGTSGRIEQFF.